The clone carrying this T cell receptor (beta chain) came up a few times. These data are taken from a study of T cells in Graves' hyperthyroidism and ophthalmopathy. Newly diagnosed patients aged 18 to 65 had hyperthyroidism of under 2 months' duration. Together with thyroid ultrasound, orbital computed tomography, serum thyroxine and TRAb, clinical symptoms were used for diagnoses. Fresh 10 ml peripheral blood yielded PBMCs. The TCR beta CDR3 regions underwent amplification using RNA transcripts as the source. Initially, a first-round RT-PCR of the TCR CDR3 employed the HTBI primer set. TCRdb re-called the multiplex PCR reads with MiXCR, one entry per CDR3 protein. In the table there are hundreds of thousands of distinct CDR3 sequences, about 16% of which are singletons. CDR3 length: 11 amino acids. Trimming left V 7 bases short and J 6 bases short, with 12 bases between. CDR1 is DFQATT, CDR2 SNEGSKA, per germline (reference sequence).

The V call is TRBV20-1, the J call TRBJ1-2; no reliable D call. The sequence was collected from a woman aged 25 to 39 with Graves' hyperthyroidism. The sample taken for sequencing was blood. This CDR3 reads CSVGEGNGYTF. CDR3 nucleotides: TGCAGTGTCGGGGAAGGGAATGGCTACACCTTC.